One T cell receptor beta chain is described in this entry. Its antigen is not known. The assay was immunoSEQ multiplex PCR, and TCRdb's table has in-frame clones only and misses some. The repertoire includes about 150,000 clones, over 80% of them detected once, and around 3.8% sits in the top ten. Researchers grouped second doses given at about 4 or about 12 weeks into one pool. CDR3 length: 13 residues. With 8 bases removed from V and 3 bases from J, the gap between germline ends came to 10 bases. The source of the sample is a study of T cell responses to AZD1222 COVID-19 vaccine. Study outcomes and limitations: CD4 TCRs covered the whole spike, strongest at regions 160-218 and 743-854. In a largely white British group with more females than males, clonal diversity was possibly underestimated. Scientists sampled the repertoires only once the peak T cell response had passed.

Specimen: peripheral blood, collected 28 days after the second AZD1222 dose. The V call is TRBV12-3 or TRBV12-4, the J call TRBJ2-2; maybe TRBD2 (5 bases). The TCR originated in an adult who received the AZD1222 COVID-19 vaccine. The CDR3 spells CASGEMYTGELFF. The CDR3 DNA reads TGTGCCAGCGGGGAGATGTACACCGGGGAGCTGTTTTTT.